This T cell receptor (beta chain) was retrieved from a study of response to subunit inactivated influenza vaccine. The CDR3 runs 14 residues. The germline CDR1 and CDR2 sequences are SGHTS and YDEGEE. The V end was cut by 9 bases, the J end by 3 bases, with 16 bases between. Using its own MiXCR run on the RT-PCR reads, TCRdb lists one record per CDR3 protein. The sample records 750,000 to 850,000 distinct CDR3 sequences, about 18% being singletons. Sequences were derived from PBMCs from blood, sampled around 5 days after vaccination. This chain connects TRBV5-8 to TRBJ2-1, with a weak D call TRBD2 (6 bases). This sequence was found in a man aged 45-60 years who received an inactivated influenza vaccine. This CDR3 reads CAMGPGGFYNEQFF. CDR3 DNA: TGTGCCATGGGCCCTGGGGGGTTCTACAATGAGCAGTTCTTC.